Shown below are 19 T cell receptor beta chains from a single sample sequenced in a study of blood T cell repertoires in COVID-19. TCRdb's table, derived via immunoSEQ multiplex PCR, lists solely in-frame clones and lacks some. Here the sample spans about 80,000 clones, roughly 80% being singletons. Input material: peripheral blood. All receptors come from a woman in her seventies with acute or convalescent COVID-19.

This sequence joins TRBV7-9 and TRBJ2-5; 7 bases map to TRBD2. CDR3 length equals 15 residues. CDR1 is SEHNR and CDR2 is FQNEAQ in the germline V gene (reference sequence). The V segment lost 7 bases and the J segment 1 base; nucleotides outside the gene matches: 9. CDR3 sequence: CASTGAGRLQETQYF. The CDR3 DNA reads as TGTGCCAGCACGGGAGCGGGAAGACTCCAAGAGACCCAGTACTTC.

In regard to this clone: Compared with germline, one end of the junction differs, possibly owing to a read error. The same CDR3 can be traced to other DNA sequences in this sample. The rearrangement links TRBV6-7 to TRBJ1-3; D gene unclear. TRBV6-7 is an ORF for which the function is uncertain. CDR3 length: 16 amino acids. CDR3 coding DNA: TGTGCCAGCACCTACCCCGACTGCAGCTCTGGGAACACCATATATTTT. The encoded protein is CASTYPDCSSGNTIYF.

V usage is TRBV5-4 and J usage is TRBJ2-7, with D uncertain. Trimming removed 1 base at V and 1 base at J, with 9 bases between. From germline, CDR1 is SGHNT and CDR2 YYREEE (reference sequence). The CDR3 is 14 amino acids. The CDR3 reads CASSLITDSYEQYF. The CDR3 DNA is TGTGCCAGCAGCTTGATAACAGATTCCTACGAGCAGTACTTC.

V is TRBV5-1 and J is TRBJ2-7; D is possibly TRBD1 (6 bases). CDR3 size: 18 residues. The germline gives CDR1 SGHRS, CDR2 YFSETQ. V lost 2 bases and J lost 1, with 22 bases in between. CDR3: CASSLGILKGVRSYEQYF. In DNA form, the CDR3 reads TGCGCCAGCAGCTTAGGGATTTTAAAGGGGGTCCGATCCTACGAGCAGTACTTC.

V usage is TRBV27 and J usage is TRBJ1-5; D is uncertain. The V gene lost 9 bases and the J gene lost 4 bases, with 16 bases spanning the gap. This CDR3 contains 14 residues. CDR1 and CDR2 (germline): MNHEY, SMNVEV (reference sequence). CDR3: CARSIRGQNQPQHF. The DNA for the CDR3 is TGTGCCAGGAGTATAAGAGGGCAGAATCAGCCCCAGCATTTT.

Here the CDR3 reads CASSIRGDQPQHF. The DNA of the CDR3 is TGTGCCAGTAGTATCAGGGGTGATCAGCCCCAGCATTTT. V is TRBV19 and J is TRBJ1-5; TRBD1 is a possible D gene (6 bases). Germline lookup yields CDR1 LNHDA and CDR2 SQIVND (reference sequence). Deletions cut 3 bases from V and 5 bases from J, with 8 bases between. The CDR3 loop spans 13 amino acids.

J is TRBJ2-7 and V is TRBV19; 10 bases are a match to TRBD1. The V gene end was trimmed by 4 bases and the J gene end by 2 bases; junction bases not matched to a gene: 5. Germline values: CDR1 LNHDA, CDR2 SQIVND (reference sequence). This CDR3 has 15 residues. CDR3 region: CASSTGTGEAYEQYF. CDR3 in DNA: TGTGCCAGTAGTACCGGGACAGGGGAGGCCTACGAGCAGTACTTC.

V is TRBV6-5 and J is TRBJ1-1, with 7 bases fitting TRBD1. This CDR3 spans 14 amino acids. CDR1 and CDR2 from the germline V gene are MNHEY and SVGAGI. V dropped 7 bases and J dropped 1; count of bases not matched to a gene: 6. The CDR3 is CASILDRANTEAFF. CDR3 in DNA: TGTGCCAGCATTCTAGACAGGGCGAACACTGAAGCTTTCTTT.

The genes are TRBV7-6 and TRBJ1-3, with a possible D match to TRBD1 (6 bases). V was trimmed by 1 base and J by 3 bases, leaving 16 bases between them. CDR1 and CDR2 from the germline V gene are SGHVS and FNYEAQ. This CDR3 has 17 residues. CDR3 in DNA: TGTGCCAGCAGCTTAGTCCCCCGGACAGATATTGGAAACACCATATATTTT. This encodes CASSLVPRTDIGNTIYF.

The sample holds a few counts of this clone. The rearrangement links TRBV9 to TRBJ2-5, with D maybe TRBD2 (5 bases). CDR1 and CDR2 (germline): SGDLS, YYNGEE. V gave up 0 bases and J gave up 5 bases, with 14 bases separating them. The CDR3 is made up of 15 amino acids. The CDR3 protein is CASSVGPRGWETQYF. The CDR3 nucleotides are TGTGCCAGCAGCGTAGGCCCCCGGGGTTGGGAGACCCAGTACTTC.

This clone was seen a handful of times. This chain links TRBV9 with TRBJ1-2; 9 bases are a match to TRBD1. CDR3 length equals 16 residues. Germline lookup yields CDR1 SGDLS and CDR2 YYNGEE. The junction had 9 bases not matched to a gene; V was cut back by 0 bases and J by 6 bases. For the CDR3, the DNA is TGTGCCAGCAGCGTAGGTCTGGGACAGGGTGAAAATGGCTACACCTTC. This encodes CASSVGLGQGENGYTF.

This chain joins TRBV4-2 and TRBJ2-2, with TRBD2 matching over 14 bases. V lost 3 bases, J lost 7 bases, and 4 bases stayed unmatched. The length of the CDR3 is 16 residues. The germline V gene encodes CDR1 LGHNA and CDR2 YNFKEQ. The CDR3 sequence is CASSQTSGRGFGELFF. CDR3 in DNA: TGTGCCAGCAGCCAGACTAGCGGGAGGGGGTTCGGGGAGCTGTTTTTT.

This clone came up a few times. The CDR3, as DNA: TGTGCCAGCAGCATGAGGGGACAGGGCCAGGGCTACACCTTC. The encoded protein is CASSMRGQGQGYTF. V and J are TRBV11-2 and TRBJ1-2; 9 bases fit TRBD1. CDR1 is SGHAT and CDR2 is FQNNGV in the germline V gene. The CDR3 totals 14 residues. The J segment lost 8 bases and the V segment lost 5 bases, leaving 9 bases of the junction unmatched. Supplemented by reference TRBV11-2 and TRBJ1-2, the full variable domain reads EAGVAQSPRYKIIEKRQSVAFWCNPISGHATLYWYQQILGQGPKLLIQFQNNGVVDDSQLPKDRFSAERLKGVDSTLKIQPAKLEDSAVYLCASSMRGQGQGYTFGSGTRLTVV.

The CDR3 nucleotides read TGTGCCAGCAGCGCTCCGGGAGCAACCTATGGCTACACCTTC. Translating gives CASSAPGATYGYTF. This chain joins TRBV7-2 and TRBJ1-2; D remains ambiguous. Germline V lookup: CDR1 SGHTA, CDR2 FQGNSA. The CDR3 length is 14 residues. Trimming removed 5 bases from V and 4 bases from J, with 14 bases in between. The variable domain in full, completed from reference TRBV7-2 and TRBJ1-2, reads GAGVSQSPSNKVTEKGKDVELRCDPISGHTALYWYRQSLGQGLEFLIYFQGNSAPDKSGLPSDRFSAERTGGSVSTLTIQRTQQEDSAVYLCASSAPGATYGYTFGSGTRLTVV.

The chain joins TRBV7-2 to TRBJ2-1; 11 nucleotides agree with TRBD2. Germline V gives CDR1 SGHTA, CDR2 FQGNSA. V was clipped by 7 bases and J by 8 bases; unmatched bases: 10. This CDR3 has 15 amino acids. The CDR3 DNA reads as TGTGCCAGCACCGAACCTAGCGGGAGGTTCTATGAGCAGTTCTTC. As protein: CASTEPSGRFYEQFF.

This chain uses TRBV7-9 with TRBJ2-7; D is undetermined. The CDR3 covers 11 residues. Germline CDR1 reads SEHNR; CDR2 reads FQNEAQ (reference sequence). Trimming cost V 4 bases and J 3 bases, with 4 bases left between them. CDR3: CASSYNYEQYF. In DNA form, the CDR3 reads TGTGCCAGCAGCTATAACTACGAGCAGTACTTC.

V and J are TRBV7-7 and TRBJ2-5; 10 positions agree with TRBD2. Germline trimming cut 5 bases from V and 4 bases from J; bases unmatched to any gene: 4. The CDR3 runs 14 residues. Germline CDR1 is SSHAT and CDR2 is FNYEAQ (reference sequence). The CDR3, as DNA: TGTGCCAGCAGCCCTAGCGGGAGAGGAGAGACCCAGTACTTC. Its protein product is CASSPSGRGETQYF.

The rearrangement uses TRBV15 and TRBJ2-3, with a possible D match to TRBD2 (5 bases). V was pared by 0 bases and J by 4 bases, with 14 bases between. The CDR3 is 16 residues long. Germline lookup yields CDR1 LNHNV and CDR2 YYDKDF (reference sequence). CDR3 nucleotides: TGTGCCACCAGCAGAGATCGAGGAGGCTCTTCAGATACGCAGTATTTT. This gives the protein CATSRDRGGSSDTQYF.

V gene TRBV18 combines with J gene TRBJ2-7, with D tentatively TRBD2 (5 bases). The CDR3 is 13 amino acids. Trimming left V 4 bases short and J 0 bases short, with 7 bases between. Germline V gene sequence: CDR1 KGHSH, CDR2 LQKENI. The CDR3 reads CASSLGLSYEQYF. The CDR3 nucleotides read TGTGCCAGCTCACTTGGACTCTCCTACGAGCAGTACTTC.